The source of this T cell receptor (beta chain) is a study of control samples from healthy donors and cancer patients. Repertoires were generated with immunoSEQ multiplex PCR, while TCRdb's copy carries only in-frame clones and drops some. The sample lists 150,000 or so clones; over 90% were seen once. Germline-derived CDR1 and CDR2 are SGHTA and FQGNSA. Trimming cost V 5 bases and J 1 base; bases outside gene matches: 8. This CDR3 has 16 residues. This receptor was taken from a man aged 55 to 70 with colorectal cancer. This chain joins TRBV7-2 and TRBJ1-3; TRBD1 aligns across 7 bases. Sequenced: PBMCs. In DNA, the CDR3 is TGTGCCAGCAGCCGCAAAGTACAGGGGTCTGGAAACACCATATATTTT. Its translation: CASSRKVQGSGNTIYF.